This TCR beta chain was retrieved from a study of T cells and Merkel cell carcinoma outcomes. The protocol was immunoSEQ multiplex PCR, while the TCRdb copy is restricted to in-frame clones and leaves out a portion. The sample lists 12,000 or so clones, about 95% occurring once. The germline V gene encodes CDR1 MNHEY and CDR2 SVGAGI. This CDR3 has 12 residues. The V and J ends lost 6 bases and 5 bases respectively, with 7 bases between them. The sequence was collected from a human donor with Merkel cell carcinoma. The V and J genes are TRBV6-5 and TRBJ2-2; D ambiguous. Source material: tumor tissue from Merkel cell carcinoma. This CDR3 is CASSKRTGELFF. The CDR3 bases are TGTGCCAGCAGCAAGAGGACCGGGGAGCTGTTTTTT.